These T cell receptor beta chains were read from a single sample in a study of blood T cells in healthy people across ages. One entry per CDR3 protein results from TCRdb running MiXCR on the 5' RACE reads. The table records 1.6 million or so distinct CDR3 sequences, roughly a third of them present only once. Source material: blood. These receptor sequences come from a woman in her 30s in good health. CDR3s include the opening cysteine and the closing phenylalanine or tryptophan. Fields, in order: J gene, D gene, clone size, V gene, CDR3 protein, CDR3 DNA. D genes are given only for firm matches. Rows give clone size only sometimes, using once, few, many, or a class for an expanded clone.

J: TRBJ2-1
D: NA
size: many
V: TRBV7-2
CDR3: CASSLLGTSYNEQFF
DNA: TGTGCCAGCAGCCTATTAGGGACGTCCTACAATGAGCAGTTCTTC

J: TRBJ2-1
D: TRBD2
size: NA
V: TRBV6-5
CDR3: CASSHRTSGRTEQFF
DNA: TGTGCCAGCAGTCATAGGACTAGCGGGAGGACTGAGCAGTTCTTC

J: TRBJ1-4
D: NA
size: NA
V: TRBV27
CDR3: CASSPWDRNEKLFF
DNA: TGTGCCAGCAGTCCATGGGACCGGAATGAAAAACTGTTTTTT

J: TRBJ2-7
D: NA
size: many
V: TRBV20-1
CDR3: CSAPDYRSYEQYF
DNA: TGCAGTGCTCCGGACTACCGGTCCTACGAGCAGTACTTC

J: TRBJ2-5
D: TRBD2
size: few
V: TRBV5-1
CDR3: CASDPLLAGVETQYF
DNA: TGCGCCAGCGACCCCCTACTAGCGGGGGTGGAGACCCAGTACTTC

J: TRBJ2-1
D: TRBD2
size: NA
V: TRBV20-1
CDR3: CSARDGRGGGLIRGGWREQFF
DNA: TGCAGTGCTAGAGATGGACGGGGTGGGGGCCTGATTCGCGGGGGGTGGCGCGAGCAGTTCTTC

J: TRBJ1-3
D: NA
size: NA
V: TRBV9
CDR3: CASSVGAASGNTIYF
DNA: TGTGCCAGCAGCGTAGGGGCGGCCTCTGGAAACACCATATATTTT

J: TRBJ1-2
D: NA
size: NA
V: TRBV9
CDR3: CASSGQVLNLDGYTF
DNA: TGTGCCAGCAGCGGACAGGTCCTAAACCTGGATGGCTACACCTTC

J: TRBJ1-2
D: NA
size: few
V: TRBV18
CDR3: CASSPSGVRNYGYTF
DNA: TGTGCCAGCTCCCCATCTGGGGTCCGTAACTATGGCTACACCTTC

J: TRBJ1-1
D: TRBD1
size: once
V: TRBV4-1
CDR3: CASSQLTGGNTEAFF
DNA: TGCGCCAGCAGCCAATTGACAGGGGGTAACACTGAAGCTTTCTTT

J: TRBJ2-3
D: NA
size: NA
V: TRBV20-1
CDR3: CSARDPAGVQLTQYF
DNA: TGCAGTGCTAGAGATCCAGCAGGGGTTCAGCTTACGCAGTATTTT

J: TRBJ1-2
D: NA
size: few
V: TRBV13
CDR3: CASSLDQASYTF
DNA: TGTGCCAGCAGCTTAGACCAGGCGTCCTACACCTTC

J: TRBJ2-7
D: TRBD1
size: NA
V: TRBV27
CDR3: CASSLWPTTGGPYEQYF
DNA: TGTGCCAGCAGTTTATGGCCCACGACAGGGGGTCCCTACGAGCAGTACTTC

J: TRBJ1-2
D: NA
size: NA
V: TRBV6-1
CDR3: CASIIFGEGINYGYTF
DNA: TGTGCCAGCATCATATTCGGGGAGGGGATTAACTATGGCTACACCTTC

J: TRBJ1-2
D: NA
size: few
V: TRBV20-1
CDR3: CSASQAVHGYTF
DNA: TGCAGTGCTAGTCAGGCAGTACATGGCTACACCTTC

J: TRBJ2-7
D: NA
size: NA
V: TRBV7-8
CDR3: CASSQLGKMSDEQYF
DNA: TGTGCCAGCAGCCAGCTGGGGAAGATGTCCGACGAGCAGTACTTC